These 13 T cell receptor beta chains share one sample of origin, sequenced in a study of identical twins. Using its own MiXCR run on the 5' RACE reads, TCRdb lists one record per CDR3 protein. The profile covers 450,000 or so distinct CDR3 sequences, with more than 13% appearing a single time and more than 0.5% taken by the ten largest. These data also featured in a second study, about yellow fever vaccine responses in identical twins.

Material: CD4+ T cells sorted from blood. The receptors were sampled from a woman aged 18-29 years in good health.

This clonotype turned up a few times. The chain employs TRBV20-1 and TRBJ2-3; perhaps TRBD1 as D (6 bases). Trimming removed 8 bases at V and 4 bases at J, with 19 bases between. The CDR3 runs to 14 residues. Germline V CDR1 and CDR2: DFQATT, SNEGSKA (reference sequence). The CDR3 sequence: CSIQGHSPADTQYF. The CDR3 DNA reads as TGCAGTATCCAGGGACACAGTCCGGCAGATACGCAGTATTTT.

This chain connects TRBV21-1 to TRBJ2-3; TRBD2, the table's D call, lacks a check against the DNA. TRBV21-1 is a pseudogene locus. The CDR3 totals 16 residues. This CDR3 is CASSTRDSNHRDTQYF. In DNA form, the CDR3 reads TGTGCCAGCAGCACCCGGGACTCGAACCACCGAGATACGCAGTATTTT.

The CDR3 coding sequence is TGTGCCAGCAGCTTATGGCAGGGCGTATCCTACAATGAGCAGTTCTTC. It specifies CASSLWQGVSYNEQFF. The J gene is TRBJ2-1, the V gene TRBV7-8; tentative D call: TRBD1 (5 bases). This CDR3 comprises 16 residues. Germline V lookup: CDR1 SGHVS, CDR2 FQNEAQ. Deletions cut 2 bases from V and 1 base from J, with 12 bases between.

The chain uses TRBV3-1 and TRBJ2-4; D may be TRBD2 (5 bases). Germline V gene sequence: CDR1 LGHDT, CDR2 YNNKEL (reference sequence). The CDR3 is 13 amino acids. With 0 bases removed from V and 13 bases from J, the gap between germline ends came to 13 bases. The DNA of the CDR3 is TGTGCCAGCAGCCAAGATCATACTAGTCGACAGTACTTC. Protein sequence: CASSQDHTSRQYF. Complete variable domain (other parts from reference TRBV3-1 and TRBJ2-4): DTAVSQTPKYLVTQMGNDKSIKCEQNLGHDTMYWYKQDSKKFLKIMFSYNNKELIINETVPNRFSPKSPDKAHLNLHINSLELGDSAVYFCASSQDHTSRQYFGAGTRLSVL.

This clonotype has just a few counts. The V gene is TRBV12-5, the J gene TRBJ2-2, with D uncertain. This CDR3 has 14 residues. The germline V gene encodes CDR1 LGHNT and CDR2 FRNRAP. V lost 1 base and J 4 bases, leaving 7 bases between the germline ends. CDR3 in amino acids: CASGLGGPTGELFF. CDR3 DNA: TGTGCTAGTGGTTTGGGTGGGCCCACCGGGGAGCTGTTTTTT.

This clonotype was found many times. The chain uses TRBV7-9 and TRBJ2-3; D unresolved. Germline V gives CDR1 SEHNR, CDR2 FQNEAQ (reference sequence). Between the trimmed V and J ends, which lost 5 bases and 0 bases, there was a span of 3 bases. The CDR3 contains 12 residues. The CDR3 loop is CASSRSTDTQYF. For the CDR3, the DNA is TGTGCCAGCAGCCGGAGCACAGATACGCAGTATTTT.

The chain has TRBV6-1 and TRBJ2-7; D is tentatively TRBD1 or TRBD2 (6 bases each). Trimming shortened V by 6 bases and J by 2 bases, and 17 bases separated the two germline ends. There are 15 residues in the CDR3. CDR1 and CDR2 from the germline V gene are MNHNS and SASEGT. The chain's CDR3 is CASSLRGLVAYEQYF. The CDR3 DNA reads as TGTGCCAGCAGCCTCAGGGGACTCGTCGCCTACGAGCAGTACTTC.

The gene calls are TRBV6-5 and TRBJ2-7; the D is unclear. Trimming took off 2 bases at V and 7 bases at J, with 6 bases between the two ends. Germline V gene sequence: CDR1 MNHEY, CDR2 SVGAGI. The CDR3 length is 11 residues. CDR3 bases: TGTGCCAGCAGTTACGCTGGGGAGCAGTACTTC. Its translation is CASSYAGEQYF.

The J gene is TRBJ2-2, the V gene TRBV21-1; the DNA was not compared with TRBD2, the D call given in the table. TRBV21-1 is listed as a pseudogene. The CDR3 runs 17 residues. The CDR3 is CASRHPGTSGYTGELFF. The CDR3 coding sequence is TGTGCCAGCAGACACCCCGGGACTAGCGGTTACACCGGGGAGCTGTTTTTT.

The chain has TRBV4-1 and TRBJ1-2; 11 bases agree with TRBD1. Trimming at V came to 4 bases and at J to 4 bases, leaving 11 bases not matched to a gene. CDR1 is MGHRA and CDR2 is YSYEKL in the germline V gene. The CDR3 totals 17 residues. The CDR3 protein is CASSPGTGGSGIYGYTF. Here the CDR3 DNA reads TGCGCCAGCAGCCCCGGGACAGGGGGATCTGGGATCTATGGCTACACCTTC.

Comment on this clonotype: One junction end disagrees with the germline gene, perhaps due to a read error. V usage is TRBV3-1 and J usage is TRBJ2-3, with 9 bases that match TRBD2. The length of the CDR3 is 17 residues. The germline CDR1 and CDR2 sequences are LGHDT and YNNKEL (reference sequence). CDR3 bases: TGTACCAGCAGTCCAGAGGGCGTAGCGGGAGCGACAGATACGCAGTATTTT. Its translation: CTSSPEGVAGATDTQYF.

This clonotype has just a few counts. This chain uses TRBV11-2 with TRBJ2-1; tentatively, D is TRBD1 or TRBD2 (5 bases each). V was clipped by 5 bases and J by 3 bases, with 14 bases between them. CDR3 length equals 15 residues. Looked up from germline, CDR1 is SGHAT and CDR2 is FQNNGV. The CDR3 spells CASSEAGTDYNEQFF. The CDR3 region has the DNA TGTGCCAGCAGCGAGGCTGGGACGGACTACAATGAGCAGTTCTTC.

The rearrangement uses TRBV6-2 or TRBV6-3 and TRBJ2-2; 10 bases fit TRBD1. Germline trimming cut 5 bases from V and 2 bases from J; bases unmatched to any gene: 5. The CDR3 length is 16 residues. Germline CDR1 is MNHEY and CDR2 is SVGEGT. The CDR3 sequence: CASSPLTGGNTGELFF. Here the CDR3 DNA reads TGTGCCAGCAGTCCTCTGACAGGGGGCAACACCGGGGAGCTGTTTTTT.